A single sample gave rise to the 13 T cell receptor beta chains below, sequenced in a study of T cell responses to AZD1222 COVID-19 vaccine (dated by TCRdb to about 2021). Per the publication, the time point label means: baseline before first vaccination. The library was built by means of the immunoSEQ multiplex PCR assay. Not all clones reach the TCRdb copy of this immuneACCESS table, which keeps in-frame sequences only. Checked studies attribute under half of the gap to unresolved V genes and leave the rest unexplained. The sample data list some 180,000 clones, and 88% of these were observed just once. Approximately 0.49% of the sample belongs to the ten largest clones. The sequences come from peripheral blood, collected on day 0 of AZD1222 vaccination. The receptor set was obtained from an adult in good health.

This clone was observed a single time. The chain uses TRBV7-2 and TRBJ1-5; D not certain. V lost 5 bases, J lost 6 bases, and 11 bases lay in between. This CDR3 has 13 residues. Germline lookup yields CDR1 SGHTA and CDR2 FQGNSA. The CDR3 spells CASSPSVGQPQHF. The CDR3 DNA sequence: TGTGCCAGCAGCCCCAGCGTTGGTCAGCCCCAGCATTTT.

The chain combines TRBV6-5 with TRBJ2-7, with a weak D call TRBD1 (8 bases). This CDR3 comprises 13 residues. Per germline, CDR1 MNHEY and CDR2 SVGAGI. Trimming took 6 bases from V and 5 from J, leaving 14 bases between them. This CDR3 reads CASRRTGRDEQYF. The CDR3 DNA is TGTGCCAGCAGGAGGACAGGGAGGGACGAGCAGTACTTC.

V usage is TRBV29-1 and J usage is TRBJ1-2, with TRBD1 as a possible D gene (5 bases). Trimming took off 7 bases at V and 4 bases at J, with 13 bases between the two ends. The CDR3 consists of 12 residues. The germline CDR1 and CDR2 sequences are SQVTM and ANQGSEA. Written as DNA, the CDR3 is TGCAGCGCTTCCCAGGGTAGCTATGGCTACACCTTC. Its protein product is CSASQGSYGYTF.

This clone was counted between two and nine times. This chain links TRBV28 with TRBJ1-5; D unclear. The CDR3 consists of 12 residues. Between the trimmed V and J ends, which lost 7 bases and 7 bases, there was a span of 11 bases. Germline assignment: CDR1 MDHEN and CDR2 SYDVKM. The CDR3 region has the DNA TGTGCCAGCAATCGGGGTGGACAGCCCCAGCATTTT. Its protein is CASNRGGQPQHF.

The chain links TRBV27 to TRBJ2-7; 7 positions agree with TRBD1. V was clipped by 4 bases and J by 2 bases; unmatched bases: 5. The length of the CDR3 is 14 residues. Germline CDR1 and CDR2: MNHEY and SMNVEV (reference sequence). CDR3 bases: TGTGCCAGCAGTTCAAGACAGGGTACCTACGAGCAGTACTTC. This translates into CASSSRQGTYEQYF.

J is TRBJ1-6 and V is TRBV12-3 or TRBV12-4, with D possibly matching TRBD1 (5 bases). V lost 5 bases and J lost 9, with 11 bases in between. The CDR3 consists of 13 residues. For the CDR3, the DNA is TGTGCCAGCAGTCCCAGGGAAATTTCACCCCTCCACTTT. Protein sequence: CASSPREISPLHF.

The V and J genes are TRBV3-1 (or the pseudogene TRBV3-2) and TRBJ1-1; TRBD1 matches 7 bases. Germline V lookup: CDR1 LGHDT, CDR2 YNNKEL (reference sequence). The CDR3 sequence is 14 residues long. The V gene end was trimmed by 3 bases and the J gene end by 4 bases; junction bases not matched to a gene: 5. The CDR3 is CASSHYNRGTEAFF. As DNA, the CDR3 is TGTGCCAGCAGCCACTACAACAGGGGCACTGAAGCTTTCTTT.

The V gene is TRBV6-5, the J gene TRBJ1-5; D gene unclear. Trimming removed 5 bases at V and 2 bases at J, with 13 bases between. This CDR3 has 15 residues. Germline CDR1 reads MNHEY; CDR2 reads SVGAGI. CDR3 bases: TGTGCCAGCAGTCAAAACGGGCACGGCAATCAGCCCCAGCATTTT. It translates to CASSQNGHGNQPQHF.

The chain is built from TRBV7-2 and TRBJ2-1; 10 positions agree with TRBD2. This CDR3 contains 16 residues. Germline V lookup: CDR1 SGHTA, CDR2 FQGNSA. With 2 bases clipped from V and 0 bases from J, the junction kept 1 base outside the gene matches. In DNA, the CDR3 is TGTGCCAGCAGCTTAATAGCGGGAGGCTCCTACAATGAGCAGTTCTTC. It translates to CASSLIAGGSYNEQFF.

V is TRBV9 and J is TRBJ1-6, with 7 bases aligning to TRBD1. Germline CDR1 reads SGDLS; CDR2 reads YYNGEE. The CDR3 runs 15 residues. V shed 4 bases and J 6 bases; nucleotides not matched to a gene: 7. CDR3 region: CASSSLTGSNSPLHF. The CDR3 nucleotides read TGTGCCAGCAGCTCCCTGACAGGGAGTAATTCACCCCTCCACTTT.

The chain combines TRBV9 with TRBJ2-1; tentatively, D is TRBD2 (6 bases). The CDR3 loop spans 17 amino acids. The V end lost 3 bases, the J end lost 7 bases, and 23 bases lay between the germline ends. Germline assignment: CDR1 SGDLS and CDR2 YYNGEE. The CDR3 DNA sequence: TGTGCCAGCAGCGCCCCTCACCGGGACTCCCTACTGAATGAGCAGTTCTTC. Its translation: CASSAPHRDSLLNEQFF.

This chain connects TRBV27 to TRBJ1-3; D unclear. The CDR3 totals 15 residues. V was cut by 6 bases and J by 5 bases, with 17 bases left in between. The germline V gene has CDR1 MNHEY and CDR2 SMNVEV (reference sequence). The CDR3 protein is CASSSGGAPRNTIYF. CDR3 nucleotide sequence: TGTGCCAGCAGCTCCGGCGGTGCGCCTCGAAACACCATATATTTT.

V and J are TRBV19 and TRBJ1-1; possibly TRBD1 for D (6 bases). The V gene's germline CDR1 is LNHDA and CDR2 SQIVND (reference sequence). The CDR3 runs to 14 residues. V was pared by 3 bases and J by 1 base, with 9 bases between. The CDR3 DNA follows: TGTGCCAGTAGTATGGCAGGGGCGAACACTGAAGCTTTCTTT. The encoded protein is CASSMAGANTEAFF. The complete variable domain, with remaining parts taken from reference TRBV19 and TRBJ1-1, reads DGGITQSPKYLFRKEGQNVTLSCEQNLNHDAMYWYRQDPGQGLRLIYYSQIVNDFQKGDIAEGYSVSREKKESFPLTVTSAQKNPTAFYLCASSMAGANTEAFFGQGTRLTVV.